This T cell receptor (beta chain) was profiled in a study of T cells in Graves' hyperthyroidism and ophthalmopathy. This CDR3 region has 14 residues. The V end was cut by 6 bases, the J end by 2 bases, with 13 bases between. The germline gives CDR1 MDHEN, CDR2 SYDVKM. This clonotype was recorded at least ten times. RNA transcripts yielded amplified TCR beta CDR3 regions. The study used the HTBI primer set for a first-round RT-PCR of the TCR CDR3. TCRdb itself ran the multiplex PCR reads through MiXCR, one entry per CDR3 protein. The table has 250,000 to 300,000 distinct CDR3 sequences, about 19% seen once.

Material: blood. The chain joins TRBV28 to TRBJ1-2; the D is unclear. This TCR derives from a man in his fifties with Graves' ophthalmopathy. CDR3 in DNA: TGTGCCAGCAGCCCTCCGAGGATAAACTATGGCTACACCTTC. Translation: CASSPPRINYGYTF.